Sample share makes the clone carrying this T cell receptor (beta chain) medium-sized (0.01 to 0.1%). What it binds is not known. The data were taken from a study of HIV-infected patients and healthy controls. General study findings and limits: HIV+ repertoires were severely depleted of MAIT alpha-chain CDR3s, unlike healthy controls. Mean usage of eight alpha and eight beta V genes differed significantly in HIV-infected patients versus controls.

Germline V gene sequence: CDR1 MNHEY, CDR2 SVGEGT. This CDR3 is built from 15 residues. V was pared by 5 bases and J by 0 bases, with 3 bases of the junction left unmatched. Reverse transcription used roughly 480 ng RNA and constant-region primers for alpha and beta. Using multiplexing indices, alpha and beta chain libraries were generated apart by chain-specific third strand synthesis. A 5' RACE adapter with a random hexamer and the SP2 primer site was joined to cDNA. TCRdb redid the calling of the 5' RACE reads with MiXCR, one entry per CDR3 protein. The table records roughly 11,000 distinct CDR3 sequences, over 4% of them present only once. The repertoire came from unfractionated whole blood and reflected all unsorted peripheral T cells.

The specimen was blood. The TCR was taken from an adult in good health. The rearrangement uses TRBV6-2 or TRBV6-3 and TRBJ2-3; TRBD1 aligns across 9 bases. CDR3 loop: CASSTGQGSTDTQYF. In DNA form, the CDR3 reads TGTGCCAGCAGTACCGGACAGGGGAGCACAGATACGCAGTATTTT.